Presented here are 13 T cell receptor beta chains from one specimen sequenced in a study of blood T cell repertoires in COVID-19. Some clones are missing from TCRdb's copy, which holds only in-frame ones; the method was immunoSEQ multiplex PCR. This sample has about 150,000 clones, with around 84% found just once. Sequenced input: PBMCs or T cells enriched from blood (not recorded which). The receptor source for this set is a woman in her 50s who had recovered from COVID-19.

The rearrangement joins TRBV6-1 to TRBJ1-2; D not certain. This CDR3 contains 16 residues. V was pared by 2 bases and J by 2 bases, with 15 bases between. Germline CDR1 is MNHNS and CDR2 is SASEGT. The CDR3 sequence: CASSESSGYRNYGYTF. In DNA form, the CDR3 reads TGTGCCAGCAGTGAATCCTCAGGCTACCGGAACTATGGCTACACCTTC.

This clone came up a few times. The CDR3: CASSGSYEQYF. Here the CDR3 DNA reads TGTGCCAGCAGCGGGAGCTACGAGCAGTACTTC. V is TRBV5-6 and J is TRBJ2-7, with D possibly matching TRBD2 (5 bases). The ends were cut back, 4 bases at V and 3 bases at J, with 5 bases in the middle. The CDR3 consists of 11 residues. The germline gives CDR1 SGHDT, CDR2 YYEEEE.

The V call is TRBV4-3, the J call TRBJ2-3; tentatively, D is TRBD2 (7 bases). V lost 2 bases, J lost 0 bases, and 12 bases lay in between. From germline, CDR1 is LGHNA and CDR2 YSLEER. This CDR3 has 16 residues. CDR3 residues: CASSQKGGMSTDTQYF. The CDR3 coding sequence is TGCGCCAGCAGCCAAAAGGGGGGGATGAGCACAGATACGCAGTATTTT.

CDR3 bases: TGCAGCGTTGAAGGGAGAGGCGGGAAGAAATTACCCGGGGAGCTGTTTTTT. Its translation: CSVEGRGGKKLPGELFF. V usage is TRBV29-1 and J usage is TRBJ2-2; D perhaps matches TRBD2 (6 bases). This CDR3 spans 17 amino acids. The germline gives CDR1 SQVTM, CDR2 ANQGSEA. V was pared by 1 base and J by 6 bases, with 21 bases between.

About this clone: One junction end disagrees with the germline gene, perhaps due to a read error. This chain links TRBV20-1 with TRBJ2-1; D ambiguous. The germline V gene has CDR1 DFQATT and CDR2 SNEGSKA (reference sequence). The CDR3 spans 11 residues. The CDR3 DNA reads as TGCAGTGCTGGAGACGTCAATGAGCAGTTCTTC. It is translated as CSAGDVNEQFF.

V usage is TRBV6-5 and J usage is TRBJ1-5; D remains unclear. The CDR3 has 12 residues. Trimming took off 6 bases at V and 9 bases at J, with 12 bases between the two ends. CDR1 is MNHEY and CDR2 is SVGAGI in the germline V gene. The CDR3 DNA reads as TGTGCCAGCAGGGACGGGCGGGGGCCCCAGCATTTT. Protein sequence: CASRDGRGPQHF.

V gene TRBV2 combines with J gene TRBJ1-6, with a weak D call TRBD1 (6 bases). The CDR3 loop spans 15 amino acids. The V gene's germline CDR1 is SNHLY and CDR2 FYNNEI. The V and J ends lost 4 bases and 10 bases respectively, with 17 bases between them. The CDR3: CASSGGRLSSSPLHF. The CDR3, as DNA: TGTGCCAGCAGTGGGGGGCGCCTAAGTAGCTCACCCCTCCACTTT.

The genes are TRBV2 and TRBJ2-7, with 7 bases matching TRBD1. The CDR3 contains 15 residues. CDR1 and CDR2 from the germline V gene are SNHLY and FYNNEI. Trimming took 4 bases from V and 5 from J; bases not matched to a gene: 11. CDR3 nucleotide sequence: TGTGCCAGCAGTGGTCGGACAGGCTGGCTCCACGAGCAGTACTTC. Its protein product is CASSGRTGWLHEQYF.

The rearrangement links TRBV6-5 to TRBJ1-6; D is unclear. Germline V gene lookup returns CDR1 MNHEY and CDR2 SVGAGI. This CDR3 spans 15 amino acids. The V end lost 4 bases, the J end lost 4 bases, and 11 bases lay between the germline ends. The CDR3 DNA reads TGTGCCAGCAGTTTTGAACAGCTTTATAATTCACCCCTCCACTTT. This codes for CASSFEQLYNSPLHF.

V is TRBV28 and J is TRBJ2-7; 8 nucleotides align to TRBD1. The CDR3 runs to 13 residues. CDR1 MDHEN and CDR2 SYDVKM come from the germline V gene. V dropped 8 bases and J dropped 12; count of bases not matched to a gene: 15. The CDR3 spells CASQGQATLDVYF. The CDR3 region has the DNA TGTGCCAGCCAGGGACAGGCTACCTTGGATGTGTACTTC.

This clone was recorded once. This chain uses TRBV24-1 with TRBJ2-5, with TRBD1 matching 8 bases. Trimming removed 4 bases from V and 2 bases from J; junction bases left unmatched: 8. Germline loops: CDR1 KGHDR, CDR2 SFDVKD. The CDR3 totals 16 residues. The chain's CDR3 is CATSEARTGRQETQYF. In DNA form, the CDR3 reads TGTGCCACCAGTGAGGCTCGGACAGGGAGGCAAGAGACCCAGTACTTC.

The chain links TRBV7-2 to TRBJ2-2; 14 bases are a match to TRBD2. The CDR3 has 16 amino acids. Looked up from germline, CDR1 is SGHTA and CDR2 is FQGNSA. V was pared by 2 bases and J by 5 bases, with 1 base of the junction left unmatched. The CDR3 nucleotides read TGTGCCAGCAGCTTAAGGACTAGCGGGGGGACCGGGGAGCTGTTTTTT. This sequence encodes CASSLRTSGGTGELFF.

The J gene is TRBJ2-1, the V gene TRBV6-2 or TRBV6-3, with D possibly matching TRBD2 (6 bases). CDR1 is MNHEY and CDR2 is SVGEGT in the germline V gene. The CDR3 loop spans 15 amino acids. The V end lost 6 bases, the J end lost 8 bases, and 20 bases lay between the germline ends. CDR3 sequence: CASSDQGRGTYEQFF. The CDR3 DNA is TGTGCCAGCAGCGACCAGGGACGGGGGACCTATGAGCAGTTCTTC.